This T cell receptor beta chain was sequenced during a study of blood T cell repertoires in COVID-19. The study recruited people aged about 18 to 95 years across roughly 23 US areas. TCRdb keeps only in-frame clones here, not all; method: immunoSEQ multiplex PCR. The repertoire holds 130,000 to 150,000 clones, with 87% as singletons. Trimming left V 5 bases short and J 4 bases short, with 17 bases between. The germline gives CDR1 SGHVS, CDR2 FQNEAQ. The CDR3 runs to 15 residues. The V gene is TRBV7-8, the J gene TRBJ2-5; the D gene is possibly TRBD2 (6 bases). The material sequenced was PBMCs or T cells enriched from blood (not recorded which). The clonotype comes from a man aged 60 to 69 who had recovered from COVID-19. The CDR3 nucleotides read TGTGCCAGCAGCCTAGGGCGGGCGGGGTTAGAGACCCAGTACTTC. Encoded protein: CASSLGRAGLETQYF.